A single sample gave rise to the 13 T cell receptor beta chains below, sequenced in a study of shared clonotypes between healthy human individuals. Repertoires were generated with immunoSEQ multiplex PCR, while TCRdb's copy carries only in-frame clones and drops some. The sample carries over 950,000 clones, roughly 80% recorded once. Sample: memory CD4+ T cells from PBMCs. Sample subset: CD45RA-negative fraction. These receptors originate from a man aged 18 to 29 in good health. Some clones in this sample may be carry-over from other donors' samples.

The chain couples TRBV15 to TRBJ2-5, with 7 bases fitting TRBD1. Germline loops: CDR1 LNHNV, CDR2 YYDKDF (reference sequence). J gave up 2 bases and V 3 bases, and 9 bases lay outside the gene matches. The CDR3 runs to 16 residues. The CDR3 region has the DNA TGTGCCACCAGCAGGGCAGGATCGACAGGGCAAGAGACCCAGTACTTC. Protein product: CATSRAGSTGQETQYF. Full variable domain (remainder filled in from reference TRBV15 and TRBJ2-5): DAMVIQNPRYQVTQFGKPVTLSCSQTLNHNVMYWYQQKSSQAPKLLFHYYDKDFNNEADTPDNFQSRRPNTSFCFLDIRSPGLGDTAMYLCATSRAGSTGQETQYFGPGTRLLVL.

The V call is TRBV7-9, the J call TRBJ2-7; D possibly uses TRBD1 or TRBD2 (6 bases each). Looked up from germline, CDR1 is SEHNR and CDR2 is FQNEAQ (reference sequence). The CDR3 covers 18 residues. V was trimmed by 1 base and J by 1 base, leaving 20 bases between them. CDR3 sequence (DNA): TGTGCCAGCAGCTTAGTGGAGTCGGGAGACAGGAGGTCCTACGAGCAGTACTTC. This gives the protein CASSLVESGDRRSYEQYF.

V is TRBV5-1 and J is TRBJ1-1; D remains unclear. The CDR3 spans 14 residues. V was trimmed by 3 bases and J by 3 bases, leaving 12 bases between them. Germline CDR1 and CDR2: SGHRS and YFSETQ. The CDR3 protein is CASSWLVGDTEAFF. The CDR3 coding sequence is TGCGCCAGCAGCTGGCTCGTGGGCGACACTGAAGCTTTCTTT.

This clone has a single count. The gene calls are TRBV5-1 and TRBJ2-5, with a weak D call TRBD2 (6 bases). V gave up 1 base and J gave up 5 bases, with 12 bases separating them. There are 14 residues in the CDR3. CDR1 and CDR2 from the germline V gene are SGHRS and YFSETQ. In DNA form, the CDR3 reads TGCGCCAGCAGCTTGCTACTAGCAAGCGAGACCCAGTACTTC. Protein sequence: CASSLLLASETQYF.

A single count supports this clone. The chain links TRBV7-2 to TRBJ2-1; TRBD2 agrees at 8 bases. CDR3 length: 16 amino acids. In germline, CDR1 is SGHTA, CDR2 FQGNSA. Trimming removed 1 base from V and 4 bases from J; junction bases left unmatched: 6. The CDR3 region is CASSLVRSSGYNEQFF. The CDR3 nucleotides are TGTGCCAGCAGCTTAGTTAGGTCTAGCGGGTACAATGAGCAGTTCTTC.

This clone was counted between two and nine times. CDR3 in amino acids: CASSVEYGYTF. As DNA, the CDR3 is TGTGCCAGCAGTGTCGAGTATGGCTACACCTTC. The chain couples TRBV2 to TRBJ1-2, with D unresolved. The CDR3 covers 11 residues. Per the germline V gene, CDR1 is SNHLY and CDR2 is FYNNEI. V was clipped by 4 bases and J by 5 bases, with 5 bases between them.

Concerning this clone: In the same sample, other DNA sequences code for this CDR3. The rearrangement links TRBV11-2 to TRBJ1-1; the D is unclear. CDR1 SGHAT and CDR2 FQNNGV come from the germline V gene. The CDR3 has 13 amino acids. V gave up 1 base and J gave up 1 base, with 4 bases separating them. The CDR3 DNA follows: TGTGCCAGCAGCTTAGGAGCGAACACTGAAGCTTTCTTT. Residues: CASSLGANTEAFF.

This chain links TRBV5-4 with TRBJ2-7; TRBD1 agrees at 9 bases. The J segment lost 3 bases and the V segment lost 4 bases, leaving 8 bases of the junction unmatched. Germline-derived CDR1 and CDR2 are SGHNT and YYREEE (reference sequence). The CDR3 loop spans 15 amino acids. The CDR3 sequence is CASSPGGTGSYEQYF. The CDR3 bases are TGTGCCAGCAGCCCGGGCGGGACAGGGAGCTACGAGCAGTACTTC.

The chain is built from TRBV6-1 and TRBJ1-2; D uncertain. V was cut by 7 bases and J by 0 bases, with 9 bases left in between. Germline V gene data show CDR1 as MNHNS and CDR2 as SASEGT. The CDR3 length is 13 residues. The CDR3 loop is CASMPSSNYGYTF. The CDR3 coding sequence is TGTGCCAGCATGCCCAGTTCTAACTATGGCTACACCTTC.

V gene TRBV4-2 combines with J gene TRBJ1-1; D remains ambiguous. The CDR3 consists of 15 residues. V lost 0 bases to trimming and J lost 2 bases, with 10 bases between them. Looked up from germline, CDR1 is LGHNA and CDR2 is YNFKEQ. CDR3 nucleotide sequence: TGTGCCAGCAGCCAAGATCTCGTCCGCAACACTGAAGCTTTCTTT. Translation gives CASSQDLVRNTEAFF.

The chain joins TRBV23-1 to TRBJ2-7, with D uncertain. TRBV23-1 has ORF status, its function being uncertain. Trimming removed 4 bases from V and 0 bases from J, with 4 bases in between. CDR3 length equals 12 residues. The CDR3 nucleotides read TGCGCCAGCAGTCGACACTCCTACGAGCAGTACTTC. Protein sequence: CASSRHSYEQYF.

V is TRBV6-6 and J is TRBJ2-5; D is unresolved. Germline assignment: CDR1 MNHNY and CDR2 SVGAGI (reference sequence). V was cut by 8 bases and J by 2 bases, with 18 bases left in between. The CDR3 is 15 amino acids. The CDR3 nucleotides are TGTGCCAGCTCCGTAACACAAGGGCATCAAGAGACCCAGTACTTC. This gives the protein CASSVTQGHQETQYF.

The chain recombines TRBV30 with TRBJ1-4, with no clear D. Trimming removed 8 bases at V and 8 bases at J, with 18 bases between. Germline CDR1 GTSNPN, CDR2 SVGIG (reference sequence). This CDR3 spans 13 amino acids. DNA for the CDR3: TGTGCCCGAAGCACAGCCTTGGGGGAAAAACTGTTTTTT. This translates into CARSTALGEKLFF.